Shown below are 3 T cell receptor beta chains from a single sample sequenced in a study of identical twins. TCRdb re-derived calls from the 5' RACE reads in MiXCR, one entry per CDR3 protein. The data show some 210,000 distinct CDR3 sequences, with 15% to 20% seen just once and 40% held by the top ten. These data also formed part of another study, on T cells expressing NK-cell markers.

Sequenced material: CD8+ T cells sorted from blood. The origin of the receptors is a woman between 18 and 29 years old in good health.

In its sample, this clonotype was seen many times. The V call is TRBV9, the J call TRBJ2-3; D is unresolved. Germline V CDR1 and CDR2: SGDLS, YYNGEE. Trimming took off 0 bases at V and 0 bases at J, with 8 bases between the two ends. The CDR3 loop spans 15 amino acids. This CDR3 is CASSVAGSSTDTQYF. As DNA, the CDR3 is TGTGCCAGCAGCGTAGCTGGGTCTAGCACAGATACGCAGTATTTT.

This clonotype showed up just a few times. This rearrangement joins TRBV6-1 to TRBJ2-7; weak D call: TRBD1 (5 bases). This CDR3 has 13 residues. Germline values: CDR1 MNHNS, CDR2 SASEGT. V shed 6 bases and J shed 2 bases, with 11 bases lying between them. The CDR3: CASRPGQPYEQYF. The CDR3 nucleotides read TGTGCCAGCAGGCCCGGACAACCCTACGAGCAGTACTTC.

This clonotype was seen more than once but under ten times. The chain carries TRBV27 and TRBJ2-3, with no clear D. Germline CDR1 and CDR2: MNHEY and SMNVEV (reference sequence). The CDR3 totals 15 residues. Between the trimmed V and J ends, which lost 3 bases and 0 bases, there was a span of 10 bases. The CDR3 sequence: CASSFLAGSTDTQYF. The CDR3 nucleotides read TGTGCCAGCAGTTTTCTGGCAGGTAGCACAGATACGCAGTATTTT.